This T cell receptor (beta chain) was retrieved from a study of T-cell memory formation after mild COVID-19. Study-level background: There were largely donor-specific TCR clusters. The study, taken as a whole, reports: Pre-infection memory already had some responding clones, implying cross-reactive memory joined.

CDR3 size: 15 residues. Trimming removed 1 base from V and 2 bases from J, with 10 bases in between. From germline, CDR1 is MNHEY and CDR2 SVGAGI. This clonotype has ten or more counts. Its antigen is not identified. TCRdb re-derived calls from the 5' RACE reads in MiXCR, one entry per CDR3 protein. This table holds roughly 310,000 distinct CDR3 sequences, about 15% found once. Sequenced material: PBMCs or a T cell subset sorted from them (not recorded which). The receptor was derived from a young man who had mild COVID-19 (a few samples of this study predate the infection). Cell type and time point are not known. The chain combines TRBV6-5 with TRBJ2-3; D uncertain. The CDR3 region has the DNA TGTGCCAGCAGTTACTTTCGGCAGAACACAGATACGCAGTATTTT. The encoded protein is CASSYFRQNTDTQYF.